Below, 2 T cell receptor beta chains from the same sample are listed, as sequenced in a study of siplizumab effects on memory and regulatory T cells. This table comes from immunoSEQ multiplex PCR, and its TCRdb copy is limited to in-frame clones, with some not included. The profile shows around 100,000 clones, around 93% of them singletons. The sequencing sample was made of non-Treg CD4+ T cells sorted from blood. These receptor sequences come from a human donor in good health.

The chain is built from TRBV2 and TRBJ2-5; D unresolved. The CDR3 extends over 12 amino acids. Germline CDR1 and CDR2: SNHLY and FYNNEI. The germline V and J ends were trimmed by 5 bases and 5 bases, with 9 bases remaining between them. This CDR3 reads CASSYDWETQYF. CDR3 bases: TGTGCCAGCAGTTATGACTGGGAGACCCAGTACTTC.

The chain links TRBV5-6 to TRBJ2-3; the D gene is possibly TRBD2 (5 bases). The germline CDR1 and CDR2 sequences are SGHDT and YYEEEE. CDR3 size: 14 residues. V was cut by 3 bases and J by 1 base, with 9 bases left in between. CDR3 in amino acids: CASSSVRGTDTQYF. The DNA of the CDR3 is TGTGCCAGCAGCTCCGTGCGGGGCACAGATACGCAGTATTTT.